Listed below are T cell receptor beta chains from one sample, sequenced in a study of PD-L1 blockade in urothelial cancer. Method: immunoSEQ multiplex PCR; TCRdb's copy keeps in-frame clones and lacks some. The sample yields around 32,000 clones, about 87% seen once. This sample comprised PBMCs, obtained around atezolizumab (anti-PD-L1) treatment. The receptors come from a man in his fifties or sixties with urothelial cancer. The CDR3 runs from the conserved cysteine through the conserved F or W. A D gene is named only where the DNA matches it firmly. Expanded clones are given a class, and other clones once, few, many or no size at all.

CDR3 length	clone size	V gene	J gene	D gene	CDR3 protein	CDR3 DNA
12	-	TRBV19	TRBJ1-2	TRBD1	CATTGQVYGYTF	TGTGCCACCACCGGACAGGTCTATGGCTACACCTTC
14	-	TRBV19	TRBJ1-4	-	CASSTRTVNEKLFF	TGTGCCAGTAGTACCCGGACAGTGAATGAAAAACTGTTTTTT
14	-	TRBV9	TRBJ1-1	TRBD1	CASSVGQGDTEAFF	TGTGCCAGCAGCGTTGGGCAGGGGGACACTGAAGCTTTCTTT
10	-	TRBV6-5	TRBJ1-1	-	CADGRTEAFF	TGTGCCGATGGCAGGACTGAAGCTTTCTTT
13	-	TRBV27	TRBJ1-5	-	CASSPGRNQPQHF	TGTGCCAGCAGCCCTGGGCGCAATCAGCCCCAGCATTTT
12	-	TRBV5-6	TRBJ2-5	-	CASSGQVETQYF	TGTGCCAGCAGCGGCCAGGTAGAGACCCAGTACTTC
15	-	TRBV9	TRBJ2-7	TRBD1	CASSVEQGALGVQYF	TGTGCCAGCAGCGTAGAACAGGGGGCGCTGGGGGTGCAGTACTTC
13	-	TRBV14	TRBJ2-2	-	CASSQDLTGELFF	TGTGCCAGCAGCCAAGATCTTACCGGGGAGCTGTTTTTT
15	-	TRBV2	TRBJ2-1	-	CASSEDSRPYNEQFF	TGTGCCAGCAGTGAGGACAGCCGGCCTTACAATGAGCAGTTCTTC
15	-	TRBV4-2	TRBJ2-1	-	CASSQNIQVYNEQFF	TGTGCCAGCAGCCAGAACATACAGGTTTACAATGAGCAGTTCTTC
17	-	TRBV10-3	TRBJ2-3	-	CAISEDRRGGSTDTQYF	TGTGCCATCAGTGAGGATCGTAGGGGTGGGAGCACAGATACGCAGTATTTT
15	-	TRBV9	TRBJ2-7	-	CASSVGQEEIYEQYF	TGTGCCAGCAGCGTAGGACAGGAGGAGATTTACGAGCAGTACTTC
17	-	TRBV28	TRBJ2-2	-	CASSLGRFGSYTGELFF	TGTGCCAGCAGTTTAGGCAGGTTTGGTAGTTACACCGGGGAGCTGTTTTTT
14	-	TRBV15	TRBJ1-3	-	CATSRRGSGNTIYF	TGTGCCACCAGCAGAAGAGGGTCTGGAAACACCATATATTTT
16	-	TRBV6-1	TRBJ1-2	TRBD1	CASSDPGTGPNYGYTF	TGTGCCAGCAGTGACCCCGGGACAGGACCCAACTATGGCTACACCTTC
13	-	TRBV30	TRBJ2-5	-	CAWSGRGQETQYF	TGTGCCTGGAGTGGAAGGGGGCAAGAGACCCAGTACTTC
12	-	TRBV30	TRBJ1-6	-	CAWSVSRGPLHF	TGTGCCTGGAGTGTATCCAGAGGACCCCTCCACTTT
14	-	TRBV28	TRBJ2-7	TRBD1	CASSSGQPTYEQYF	TGTGCCAGCAGTTCGGGACAGCCTACCTACGAGCAGTACTTC
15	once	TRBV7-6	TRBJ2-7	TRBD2	CASSLAVAGTYEQYF	TGTGCCAGCAGCCTCGCGGTAGCGGGGACGTACGAGCAGTACTTC
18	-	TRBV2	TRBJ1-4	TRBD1	CASSETADRPLGSEKLFF	TGTGCCAGCAGTGAAACCGCGGACAGGCCTCTCGGGAGCGAAAAACTGTTTTTT
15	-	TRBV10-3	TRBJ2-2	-	CAILQGGGNTGELFF	TGTGCCATCCTACAGGGCGGGGGGAACACCGGGGAGCTGTTTTTT
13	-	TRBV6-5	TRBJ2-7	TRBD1	CATQGERSYEQYF	TGTGCCACCCAGGGGGAAAGGTCCTACGAGCAGTACTTC
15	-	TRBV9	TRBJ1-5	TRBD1	CASSPRGTGDQPQHF	TGTGCCAGCAGCCCTCGGGGGACAGGGGATCAGCCCCAGCATTTT
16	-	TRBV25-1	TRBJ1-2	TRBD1	CASSDFPGQGNYGYTF	TGTGCCAGCAGTGACTTCCCGGGACAGGGCAACTATGGCTACACCTTC
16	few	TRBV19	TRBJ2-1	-	CASSIGPPPGLNEQFF	TGTGCCAGTAGTATAGGCCCGCCACCGGGACTCAATGAGCAGTTCTTC
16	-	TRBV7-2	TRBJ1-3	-	CASSPSPTGFGNTIYF	TGTGCCAGCAGCCCTAGCCCGACAGGATTTGGAAACACCATATATTTT
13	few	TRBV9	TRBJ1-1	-	CASSVVAYSEAFF	TGTGCCAGCAGCGTAGTGGCTTACAGTGAAGCTTTCTTT
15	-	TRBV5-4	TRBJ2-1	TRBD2	CASSLELAEYNEQFF	TGTGCCAGCAGCTTGGAACTAGCGGAATACAATGAGCAGTTCTTC
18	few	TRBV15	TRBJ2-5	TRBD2	CATSRDLLLAGGGETQYF	TGTGCCACCAGCAGAGATCTTTTACTAGCGGGGGGCGGGGAGACCCAGTACTTC
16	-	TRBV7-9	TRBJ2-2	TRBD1	CASSLDRGVRSGELFF	TGTGCCAGCAGCTTGGACAGGGGGGTCCGGTCCGGGGAGCTGTTTTTT
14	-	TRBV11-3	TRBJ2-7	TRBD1	CASSRTGIAHEQYF	TGTGCCAGCAGCAGGACAGGGATAGCCCACGAGCAGTACTTC
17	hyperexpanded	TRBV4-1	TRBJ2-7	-	CASSQEQDAYSYYEQYF	TGCGCCAGCAGCCAAGAACAGGATGCTTATTCTTATTACGAGCAGTACTTC
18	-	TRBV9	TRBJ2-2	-	CASSVAFSGPSNTGELFF	TGTGCCAGCAGCGTAGCGTTTAGCGGACCCTCCAACACCGGGGAGCTGTTTTTT
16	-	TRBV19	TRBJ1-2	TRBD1	CASSIVRQGAEYGYTF	TGTGCCAGTAGTATAGTGCGACAGGGGGCGGAGTATGGCTACACCTTC
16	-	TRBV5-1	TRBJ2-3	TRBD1	CASSLMNRGLADTQYF	TGCGCCAGCAGCCTGATGAACAGGGGGCTAGCAGATACGCAGTATTTT
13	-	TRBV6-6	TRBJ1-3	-	CASSGSPGNTIYF	TGTGCCAGCAGCGGGAGCCCTGGAAACACCATATATTTT
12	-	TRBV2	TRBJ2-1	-	CAASGAYNEQFF	TGTGCCGCCTCGGGAGCCTACAATGAGCAGTTCTTC
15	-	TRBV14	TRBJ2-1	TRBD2	CASSSAGTSGRGQFF	TGTGCCAGCAGTTCCGCCGGGACTAGCGGGAGGGGGCAGTTCTTC
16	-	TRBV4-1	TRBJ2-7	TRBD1	CASRTLGQGKNYEQYF	TGCGCCAGCAGAACCTTGGGACAGGGAAAAAATTACGAGCAGTACTTC
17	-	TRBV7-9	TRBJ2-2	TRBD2	CASSSMLLAANTGELFF	TGTGCCAGCAGCTCTATGCTACTAGCGGCAAACACCGGGGAGCTGTTTTTT
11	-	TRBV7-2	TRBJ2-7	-	CASSLVSEQYF	TGTGCCAGCAGCTTAGTGAGCGAGCAGTACTTC
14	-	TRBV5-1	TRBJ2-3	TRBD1	CASRTGRDTDTQYF	TGCGCCAGCAGGACAGGGAGAGATACAGATACGCAGTATTTT
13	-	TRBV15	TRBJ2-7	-	CATSRQGLNEQYF	TGTGCCACCAGCAGACAGGGGCTCAACGAGCAGTACTTC
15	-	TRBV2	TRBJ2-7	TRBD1	CASSTPMGQQGEQYF	TGTGCCAGCAGTACCCCGATGGGACAGCAAGGCGAGCAGTACTTC
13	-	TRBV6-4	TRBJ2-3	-	CASSAQGTDTQYF	TGTGCCAGCAGTGCTCAGGGGACAGATACGCAGTATTTT
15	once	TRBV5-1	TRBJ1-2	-	CASSLAVGPRTGYTF	TGCGCCAGCAGCTTGGCCGTGGGGCCTCGGACTGGCTACACCTTC
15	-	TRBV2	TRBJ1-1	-	CASRGDRNGYTEAFF	TGTGCCAGCAGGGGTGACAGGAACGGGTACACTGAAGCTTTCTTT
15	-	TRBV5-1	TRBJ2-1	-	CASSLEAGTGNEQFF	TGCGCCAGCAGCTTGGAGGCGGGTACCGGCAATGAGCAGTTCTTC
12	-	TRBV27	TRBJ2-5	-	CASNGGAGTQYF	TGTGCCAGCAATGGGGGGGCGGGGACCCAGTACTTC
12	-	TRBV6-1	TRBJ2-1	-	CASSEARWEQFF	TGTGCCAGCAGTGAAGCGCGTTGGGAGCAGTTCTTC
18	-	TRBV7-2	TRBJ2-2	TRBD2	CASSLGGLAGANTGELFF	TGTGCCAGCAGCTTAGGGGGACTAGCGGGAGCGAACACCGGGGAGCTGTTTTTT
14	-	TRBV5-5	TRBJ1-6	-	CATSWAILVGSLHF	TGTGCCACCTCGTGGGCCATTTTAGTTGGATCCCTCCACTTT
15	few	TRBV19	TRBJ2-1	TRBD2	CASSIVGGLLYEQFF	TGTGCCAGTAGTATAGTCGGGGGACTACTTTATGAGCAGTTCTTC
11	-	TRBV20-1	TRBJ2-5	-	CSARKGETQYF	TGCAGTGCTAGGAAGGGGGAGACCCAGTACTTC